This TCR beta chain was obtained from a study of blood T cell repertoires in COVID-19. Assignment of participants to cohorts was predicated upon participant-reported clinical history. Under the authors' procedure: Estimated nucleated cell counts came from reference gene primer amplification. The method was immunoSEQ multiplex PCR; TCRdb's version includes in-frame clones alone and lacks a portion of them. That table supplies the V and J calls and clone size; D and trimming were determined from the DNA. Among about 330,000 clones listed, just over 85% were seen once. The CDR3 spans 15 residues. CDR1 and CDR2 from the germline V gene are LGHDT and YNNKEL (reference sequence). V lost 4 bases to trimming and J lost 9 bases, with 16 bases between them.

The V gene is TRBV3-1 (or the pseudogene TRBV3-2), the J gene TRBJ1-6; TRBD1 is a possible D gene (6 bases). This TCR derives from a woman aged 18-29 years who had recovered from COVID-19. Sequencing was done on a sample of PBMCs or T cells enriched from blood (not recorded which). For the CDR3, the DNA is TGTGCCAGCAGCCGATACAGGGAGTTAGGTTCACCCCTCCACTTT. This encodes CASSRYRELGSPLHF.